Listed here are 27 T cell receptor beta chains from one sample, sequenced in a study of control samples from healthy donors and cancer patients (dated by TCRdb to 2019 to 2021). Library generation was performed with the immunoSEQ multiplex PCR assay. TCRdb carries this immuneACCESS record with in-frame sequences only. Its versions omit some clonotypes, under half of them owing to an unresolved V gene in the studies checked, with the rest unexplained. The sample data list approximately 100,000 clones, and 80% to 95% of these were observed just once. The top ten constitute about 2.9% of the sample. Sequencing input: blood. Every receptor here comes from a human donor in good health. The donor label of this sample is uncertain.

V is TRBV7-6 and J is TRBJ2-1, with D perhaps TRBD2 (6 bases). The CDR3 is 13 residues long. The V end lost 5 bases, the J end lost 10 bases, and 15 bases lay between the germline ends. Germline V gene sequence: CDR1 SGHVS, CDR2 FNYEAQ. CDR3 sequence: CASSPPGDPEQFF. CDR3 in DNA: TGTGCCAGCAGCCCTCCGGGGGACCCAGAGCAGTTCTTC.

The chain links TRBV29-1 to TRBJ2-2; D remains unclear. V was pared by 3 bases and J by 2 bases, with 10 bases between. CDR3 length equals 14 residues. The germline V gene has CDR1 SQVTM and CDR2 ANQGSEA. The chain's CDR3 is CSVEFPQNTGELFF. The CDR3 DNA sequence: TGCAGCGTTGAGTTCCCACAAAACACCGGGGAGCTGTTTTTT.

V gene TRBV27 combines with J gene TRBJ2-1; D gene uncertain. Germline V lookup: CDR1 MNHEY, CDR2 SMNVEV (reference sequence). This CDR3 contains 13 residues. The V and J ends lost 0 bases and 4 bases respectively, with 4 bases between them. The CDR3 sequence: CASSLSVYNEQFF. CDR3 bases: TGTGCCAGCAGTTTATCTGTTTACAATGAGCAGTTCTTC.

CDR3 in DNA: TGCGCCAGCAGCTTGGCTCTAGGGATCGCGAACACCGGGGAGCTGTTTTTT. Residues: CASSLALGIANTGELFF. The chain employs TRBV5-1 and TRBJ2-2; D ambiguous. CDR1 SGHRS and CDR2 YFSETQ come from the germline V gene. Trimming took off 0 bases at V and 0 bases at J, with 12 bases between the two ends. This CDR3 is 17 amino acids long.

The chain uses TRBV5-1 and TRBJ2-1; 9 positions agree with TRBD1. The CDR3 is 15 amino acids. The V gene end was trimmed by 4 bases and the J gene end by 8 bases; junction bases not matched to a gene: 10. Germline values: CDR1 SGHRS, CDR2 YFSETQ. The CDR3: CASSPRGDRADEQFF. The CDR3 nucleotides read TGCGCCAGCAGCCCTCGAGGGGACAGGGCCGATGAGCAGTTCTTC.

This CDR3 is CASSVSGTPTNYGYTF. The CDR3 nucleotides read TGTGCCAGCAGCGTCTCCGGGACACCGACTAACTATGGCTACACCTTC. The chain links TRBV9 to TRBJ1-2; maybe TRBD1 (6 bases). The CDR3 contains 16 residues. V lost 2 bases to trimming and J lost 0 bases, with 14 bases between them. Germline values: CDR1 SGDLS, CDR2 YYNGEE.

The gene calls are TRBV2 and TRBJ1-1; 9 bases line up with TRBD1. This CDR3 has 15 amino acids. The germline V gene has CDR1 SNHLY and CDR2 FYNNEI. The J segment lost 1 base and the V segment lost 6 bases, leaving 6 bases of the junction unmatched. CDR3 coding DNA: TGTGCCAGCAGACGACAGGGGGACTGGAACACTGAAGCTTTCTTT. Protein product: CASRRQGDWNTEAFF.

This rearrangement joins TRBV7-2 to TRBJ2-5; the D is unclear. The CDR3 runs 17 residues. Trimming stripped 3 bases from V and 0 bases from J, with 17 bases between. Germline CDR1 is SGHTA and CDR2 is FQGNSA. The CDR3 nucleotides are TGTGCCAGCAGCTTGGTTTTAACTACAACCAACCAAGAGACCCAGTACTTC. This gives the protein CASSLVLTTTNQETQYF. Together with reference TRBV7-2 and TRBJ2-5, the CDR3 gives the full variable domain: GAGVSQSPSNKVTEKGKDVELRCDPISGHTALYWYRQSLGQGLEFLIYFQGNSAPDKSGLPSDRFSAERTGGSVSTLTIQRTQQEDSAVYLCASSLVLTTTNQETQYFGPGTRLLVL.

This sequence joins TRBV27 and TRBJ1-2; TRBD1 agrees at 7 bases. The CDR3 covers 14 residues. V was pared by 6 bases and J by 7 bases, with 11 bases of the junction left unmatched. Germline V lookup: CDR1 MNHEY, CDR2 SMNVEV (reference sequence). The DNA for the CDR3 is TGTGCCAGCAGCCTTCAGGGGGGGGCGGGTGGCTACACCTTC. It encodes CASSLQGGAGGYTF.

The chain has TRBV5-1 and TRBJ2-1; D is uncertain. The CDR3 contains 18 residues. Germline loops: CDR1 SGHRS, CDR2 YFSETQ. V lost 1 base and J lost 4, with 21 bases in between. The CDR3 is CASSLQAGMSLGYNEQFF. The CDR3 DNA follows: TGCGCCAGCAGCTTGCAGGCAGGAATGTCCCTCGGGTACAATGAGCAGTTCTTC.

The CDR3 spells CASSQEVRTDTQYF. Written as DNA, the CDR3 is TGCGCCAGCAGCCAAGAAGTACGAACAGATACGCAGTATTTT. This sequence joins TRBV4-3 and TRBJ2-3; D is unresolved. The V gene's germline CDR1 is LGHNA and CDR2 YSLEER. V was shortened by 0 bases and J by 3 bases, with 7 bases between the two germline ends. This CDR3 has 14 amino acids.

This chain links TRBV19 with TRBJ2-3; D uncertain. This CDR3 region has 13 residues. The germline V gene has CDR1 LNHDA and CDR2 SQIVND (reference sequence). V dropped 3 bases and J dropped 3 bases, with 7 bases sitting between them. CDR3 coding DNA: TGTGCCAGTAGTATCGGACGGACAGATACGCAGTATTTT. It yields the protein CASSIGRTDTQYF.

The chain couples TRBV4-3 to TRBJ1-5, with D possibly matching TRBD1 (5 bases). Germline V gene sequence: CDR1 LGHNA, CDR2 YSLEER. The CDR3 totals 14 residues. Between the trimmed V and J ends, which lost 0 bases and 5 bases, there was a span of 8 bases. The CDR3 loop reads CASSQDGGDQPQHF. CDR3 coding DNA: TGCGCCAGCAGCCAAGATGGGGGGGATCAGCCCCAGCATTTT.

The rearrangement links TRBV20-1 to TRBJ1-2; no clear D gene. Trimming cost V 3 bases and J 4 bases, with 12 bases left between them. The germline gives CDR1 DFQATT, CDR2 SNEGSKA (reference sequence). This CDR3 spans 13 amino acids. The chain's CDR3 is CSASISETYGYTF. The CDR3 coding sequence is TGCAGTGCTAGTATTTCAGAGACCTATGGCTACACCTTC.

The J gene is TRBJ2-7, the V gene TRBV9; 8 nucleotides match TRBD1. V trimming: 0 bases; J trimming: 5 bases; junction bases outside the gene matches: 7. The V gene's germline CDR1 is SGDLS and CDR2 YYNGEE. CDR3 size: 15 residues. As DNA, the CDR3 is TGTGCCAGCAGCGTAGCAGGGGGCACGCCCCACGAGCAGTACTTC. Translating gives CASSVAGGTPHEQYF.

The J gene is TRBJ1-6, the V gene TRBV9; 9 bases are a match to TRBD1. Germline V gene lookup returns CDR1 SGDLS and CDR2 YYNGEE. V was pared by 0 bases and J by 5 bases, with 6 bases of the junction left unmatched. The CDR3 runs 17 residues. The CDR3, as DNA: TGTGCCAGCAGCGTAGGCCCCCGGGACAGGGATAATTCACCCCTCCACTTT. This translates into CASSVGPRDRDNSPLHF.

The chain joins TRBV6-4 to TRBJ1-5; D not resolved. This CDR3 is built from 12 residues. V was pared by 8 bases and J by 3 bases, with 8 bases between. Per germline, CDR1 MRHNA and CDR2 SNTAGT. Written as DNA, the CDR3 is TGTGCCAGCCCGGAGTTCAATCAGCCCCAGCATTTT. It codes for CASPEFNQPQHF.

The chain carries TRBV5-1 and TRBJ1-1, with no clear D. The CDR3 consists of 14 residues. Germline V CDR1 and CDR2: SGHRS, YFSETQ. Trimming removed 0 bases at V and 0 bases at J, with 6 bases between. The chain's CDR3 is CASSLAELNTEAFF. CDR3 nucleotides: TGCGCCAGCAGCTTGGCCGAGCTGAACACTGAAGCTTTCTTT.

The V call is TRBV6-2 or TRBV6-3, the J call TRBJ2-3; 7 bases line up with TRBD2. With V trimmed by 2 bases and J by 3 bases, 8 bases remained unmatched. The CDR3 length is 16 residues. Germline lookup yields CDR1 MNHEY and CDR2 SVGEGT. CDR3 coding DNA: TGTGCCAGCAGTTACCCCAGGGAGGGCTGGACAGATACGCAGTATTTT. It translates to CASSYPREGWTDTQYF.

This chain joins TRBV12-5 and TRBJ1-1; D gene uncertain. V lost 6 bases and J lost 0, with 11 bases in between. The CDR3 sequence is 14 residues long. Germline values: CDR1 LGHNT, CDR2 FRNRAP. The CDR3 region has the DNA TGTGCTAGTGGCCTAGAATCCATGAACACTGAAGCTTTCTTT. Its translation: CASGLESMNTEAFF.

V gene TRBV7-9 combines with J gene TRBJ2-3, with D uncertain. Germline V gives CDR1 SEHNR, CDR2 FQNEAQ (reference sequence). The CDR3 is 13 amino acids. Trimming removed 2 bases from V and 4 bases from J, with 7 bases in between. The CDR3 reads CASSLTFADTQYF. CDR3 coding DNA: TGTGCCAGCAGCTTAACTTTCGCAGATACGCAGTATTTT.

This chain connects TRBV5-1 to TRBJ2-7; D remains ambiguous. The V end lost 4 bases, the J end lost 7 bases, and 21 bases lay between the germline ends. Germline V gives CDR1 SGHRS, CDR2 YFSETQ. This CDR3 region has 15 residues. CDR3 coding DNA: TGCGCCAGCAGCACCCAGACCTCCTTACTTGGGGAGCAGTACTTC. It yields the protein CASSTQTSLLGEQYF.

The rearrangement joins TRBV2 to TRBJ1-3; D call uncertain. From germline, CDR1 is SNHLY and CDR2 FYNNEI. V was trimmed by 4 bases and J by 0 bases, leaving 10 bases between them. The CDR3 has 15 amino acids. The DNA of the CDR3 is TGTGCCAGCAGTGCTAGTGCTAGCTCTGGAAACACCATATATTTT. Translated, it gives CASSASASSGNTIYF.

The chain has TRBV7-6 and TRBJ1-4; D possibly corresponds to TRBD1 (5 bases). This CDR3 has 15 residues. The V gene's germline CDR1 is SGHVS and CDR2 FNYEAQ. Trimming took off 1 base at V and 8 bases at J, with 14 bases between the two ends. Here the CDR3 DNA reads TGTGCCAGCAGCTTAGGGGTACAGGATGGCGAAAAACTGTTTTTT. Its translation: CASSLGVQDGEKLFF.

The J gene is TRBJ1-1, the V gene TRBV15; 8 positions agree with TRBD1. Germline V gene data show CDR1 as LNHNV and CDR2 as YYDKDF (reference sequence). The CDR3 extends over 16 amino acids. V lost 5 bases, J lost 6 bases, and 14 bases stayed unmatched. The CDR3 reads CATSERDGTGGPEAFF. As DNA, the CDR3 is TGTGCCACCAGCGAGAGGGACGGGACAGGCGGCCCTGAAGCTTTCTTT.

The CDR3: CASSQQGKETQYF. The CDR3 DNA reads TGTGCCAGCAGCCAACAGGGTAAAGAGACCCAGTACTTC. V gene TRBV4-2 combines with J gene TRBJ2-5; possibly TRBD1 for D (5 bases). The CDR3 runs to 13 residues. The germline V gene has CDR1 LGHNA and CDR2 YNFKEQ. The V and J ends lost 2 bases and 3 bases respectively, with 7 bases between them.

The chain recombines TRBV5-6 with TRBJ1-1; D is unclear. The CDR3 is made up of 15 amino acids. CDR1 is SGHDT and CDR2 is YYEEEE in the germline V gene. The V end was cut by 1 base, the J end by 2 bases, with 12 bases between. The CDR3 DNA follows: TGTGCCAGCAGCTTGATTTCGGGTTTCAACACTGAAGCTTTCTTT. It yields the protein CASSLISGFNTEAFF.